The 29 T cell receptor beta chains listed next were all sequenced from one sample in a study of T-cell reconstitution after alpha-beta-depleted transplantation in children. Preparation of the TCRbeta library was carried out with unique molecular identifiers. TCRdb recomputed calls from the PCR reads with MiXCR, one row per CDR3 protein. The data show about a million distinct CDR3 sequences, with roughly 31% seen just once and more than 25% held by the top ten. The sequences come from PBMCs, mostly from graft donor cells, collected 360 days after TCRalphabeta/CD19-depleted stem cell transplant. These receptors were collected from a boy under two years old who had a stem cell transplant for SCID, so the T cells may come from the graft donor.

V and J are TRBV29-1 and TRBJ1-2; D remains ambiguous. CDR1 is SQVTM, CDR2 ANQGSEA, per germline. This CDR3 has 13 residues. V was clipped by 6 bases and J by 2 bases, with 13 bases between them. The chain's CDR3 is CSVLSDGNYGYTF. CDR3 bases: TGCAGCGTCCTATCGGACGGGAACTATGGCTACACCTTC.

This clonotype was seen only a few times. This chain connects TRBV6-2 or TRBV6-3 to TRBJ2-7, with 8 bases that match TRBD1. The V gene end was trimmed by 0 bases and the J gene end by 2 bases; junction bases not matched to a gene: 3. CDR1 is MNHEY and CDR2 is SVGEGT in the germline V gene. The CDR3 contains 15 residues. This CDR3 is CASSYSTQGAYEQYF. CDR3 nucleotide sequence: TGTGCCAGCAGTTACTCGACACAGGGGGCCTACGAGCAGTACTTC.

V usage is TRBV27 and J usage is TRBJ2-7; D is perhaps TRBD2 (5 bases). This CDR3 region has 16 residues. V lost 1 base and J 0 bases, leaving 13 bases between the germline ends. The germline V gene encodes CDR1 MNHEY and CDR2 SMNVEV (reference sequence). Written as DNA, the CDR3 is TGTGCCAGCAGTTTATTTTGGGGAGTAGGCTCCTACGAGCAGTACTTC. Protein product: CASSLFWGVGSYEQYF.

This chain connects TRBV6-5 to TRBJ1-2; 9 nucleotides line up with TRBD1. The CDR3 covers 16 residues. V was pared by 0 bases and J by 2 bases, with 4 bases of the junction left unmatched. Germline V lookup: CDR1 MNHEY, CDR2 SVGAGI. Written as DNA, the CDR3 is TGTGCCAGCAGTTACTCTGATGGACAGGGGAACTATGGCTACACCTTC. It specifies CASSYSDGQGNYGYTF.

The table lists this clonotype with many counts. The chain has TRBV12-3 or TRBV12-4 and TRBJ2-7, with a tentative D call TRBD1 (5 bases). There are 14 residues in the CDR3. The V end was cut by 3 bases, the J end by 2 bases, with 11 bases between. As DNA, the CDR3 is TGTGCCAGCAGTTTTAGTAAGGGGACCTACGAGCAGTACTTC. This codes for CASSFSKGTYEQYF.

This sequence joins TRBV4-3 and TRBJ1-1; TRBD1 aligns across 9 bases. Looked up from germline, CDR1 is LGHNA and CDR2 is YSLEER. The junction had 10 bases not matched to a gene; V was cut back by 1 base and J by 1 base. The CDR3 has 18 residues. The CDR3 coding sequence is TGCGCCAGCAGCCAAGCGCCTGGACAGGGGTCCCAGAACACTGAAGCTTTCTTT. Translation gives CASSQAPGQGSQNTEAFF.

The chain links TRBV20-1 to TRBJ2-1, with D perhaps assigned TRBD1 or TRBD2 (6 bases each). Germline values: CDR1 DFQATT, CDR2 SNEGSKA (reference sequence). The germline V and J ends were trimmed by 6 bases and 7 bases, with 16 bases remaining between them. CDR3 length equals 13 residues. The CDR3 DNA is TGCAGTGCCCTGAGCCTAGGGGGGAATGAGCAGTTCTTC. Translated, it gives CSALSLGGNEQFF.

The V gene is TRBV7-9, the J gene TRBJ1-4; no reliable D call. Deletions cut 1 base from V and 5 bases from J, with 11 bases between. The CDR3 runs 15 residues. Per germline, CDR1 SEHNR and CDR2 FQNEAQ (reference sequence). CDR3 region: CASSLVPAFNEKLFF. The DNA for the CDR3 is TGTGCCAGCAGCTTAGTCCCGGCCTTCAATGAAAAACTGTTTTTT.

The chain recombines TRBV7-2 with TRBJ2-7; 9 bases match TRBD1. The CDR3 has 14 residues. V gave up 5 bases and J gave up 6 bases; unmatched junction bases: 8. The germline gives CDR1 SGHTA, CDR2 FQGNSA. CDR3 loop: CASSQRQGGVEQYF. The DNA of the CDR3 is TGTGCCAGCAGCCAGCGACAGGGGGGGGTCGAGCAGTACTTC.

This clonotype was counted between two and nine times. The CDR3 DNA sequence: TGCAGTGCTGTACAGGGGGCATCTCAAGAGACCCAGTACTTC. This translates into CSAVQGASQETQYF. This rearrangement joins TRBV20-1 to TRBJ2-5, with 9 positions matching TRBD1. The V segment lost 5 bases and the J segment 2 bases; nucleotides outside the gene matches: 6. The CDR3 runs to 14 residues. Per the germline V gene, CDR1 is DFQATT and CDR2 is SNEGSKA (reference sequence).

This rearrangement joins TRBV20-1 to TRBJ2-2; no clear D gene. Trimming pared 6 bases from V and 3 bases from J, leaving 11 bases between. Germline loops: CDR1 DFQATT, CDR2 SNEGSKA (reference sequence). The CDR3 consists of 13 residues. The CDR3 DNA sequence: TGCAGTGCCCCTAACTCCTACACCGGGGAGCTGTTTTTT. It specifies CSAPNSYTGELFF.

This chain uses TRBV3-1 with TRBJ2-1; D not certain. Germline CDR1 LGHDT, CDR2 YNNKEL (reference sequence). There are 16 residues in the CDR3. V lost 3 bases and J 0 bases, leaving 12 bases between the germline ends. The CDR3 is CASSQGLRSSYNEQFF. CDR3 in DNA: TGTGCCAGCAGCCAGGGCCTGCGGAGCTCCTACAATGAGCAGTTCTTC.

This clonotype was found a few times. This chain uses TRBV4-1 with TRBJ1-2; 7 bases map to TRBD1. Unmatched junction bases numbered 5, after V lost 0 bases and J lost 4 bases. CDR3 length: 15 amino acids. Germline lookup yields CDR1 MGHRA and CDR2 YSYEKL. The CDR3, as DNA: TGCGCCAGCAGCCAAGATTCGCGACAGGGCTATGGCTACACCTTC. This gives the protein CASSQDSRQGYGYTF.

The chain combines TRBV7-2 with TRBJ2-1, with 9 bases that match TRBD2. J gave up 3 bases and V 7 bases, and 4 bases lay outside the gene matches. There are 14 residues in the CDR3. Germline V gives CDR1 SGHTA, CDR2 FQGNSA. CDR3 sequence (DNA): TGTGCCAGCAAGCGGACTAGCGACTACAATGAGCAGTTCTTC. Its translation: CASKRTSDYNEQFF.

This clonotype was seen a few times. This chain uses TRBV28 with TRBJ1-1; D remains unclear. The CDR3 runs 13 residues. V was pared by 2 bases and J by 6 bases, with 10 bases between. The germline V gene has CDR1 MDHEN and CDR2 SYDVKM. CDR3 residues: CASSLGRKAEAFF. In DNA, the CDR3 is TGTGCCAGCAGTTTAGGGAGGAAGGCTGAAGCTTTCTTT.

This clonotype has a handful of counts. This sequence joins TRBV5-6 and TRBJ2-1; D is undetermined. CDR1 is SGHDT, CDR2 YYEEEE, per germline. V shed 4 bases and J shed 2 bases, with 16 bases lying between them. The CDR3 totals 16 residues. The CDR3: CASSPEFTTTYNEQFF. CDR3 DNA sequence: TGTGCCAGCAGCCCCGAATTTACGACCACCTACAATGAGCAGTTCTTC.

About this clonotype itself: The junction and the germline gene differ at one end; a read error may be behind it. The chain combines TRBV3-1 with TRBJ1-2, with D hard to call. The CDR3 loop spans 11 amino acids. Germline lookup yields CDR1 LGHDT and CDR2 YNNKEL (reference sequence). For the CDR3, the DNA is TGCGCCAGCAGCCAAGTCGGGGGCTACACCTTC. This gives the protein CASSQVGGYTF.

This clonotype was counted a few times. CDR3 sequence reads: CASSGILGLNTEAFF. For the CDR3, the DNA is TGTGCCAGCAGTGGGATCCTAGGGTTGAACACTGAAGCTTTCTTT. This chain joins TRBV6-1 and TRBJ1-1; no reliable D call. This CDR3 comprises 15 residues. Germline loops: CDR1 MNHNS, CDR2 SASEGT. The V gene lost 4 bases and the J gene lost 0 bases, with 12 bases spanning the gap.

The rearrangement uses TRBV20-1 and TRBJ2-3, with 9 bases identical to TRBD2. Germline V CDR1 and CDR2: DFQATT, SNEGSKA (reference sequence). Trimming took 4 bases from V and 6 from J; bases not matched to a gene: 11. The CDR3 contains 15 residues. The CDR3 nucleotides are TGCAGTGCTACTCAGCGGGGGGACGTTGGGGATACGCAGTATTTT. Its translation is CSATQRGDVGDTQYF.

This clonotype has more than one count but fewer than ten. The rearrangement joins TRBV3-1 to TRBJ2-7; possibly TRBD2 for D (5 bases). CDR1 and CDR2 (germline): LGHDT, YNNKEL (reference sequence). The germline V and J ends were trimmed by 2 bases and 0 bases, with 11 bases remaining between them. CDR3 size: 15 residues. This CDR3 is CASSQSSRGSYEQYF. The CDR3 nucleotides are TGTGCCAGCAGCCAATCATCCCGGGGCTCCTACGAGCAGTACTTC.

The chain employs TRBV18 and TRBJ2-1, with 10 nucleotides matching TRBD2. Unmatched junction bases numbered 15, after V lost 3 bases and J lost 4 bases. The CDR3 is 19 residues long. From germline, CDR1 is KGHSH and CDR2 LQKENI. CDR3 in amino acids: CASSPYPWVAGGRYNEQFF. The CDR3 DNA reads TGTGCCAGCTCACCCTACCCCTGGGTAGCGGGGGGAAGGTACAATGAGCAGTTCTTC.

This clonotype was seen a few times. This sequence joins TRBV12-3 or TRBV12-4 and TRBJ2-4; D is unresolved. Trimming pared 3 bases from V and 9 bases from J, leaving 18 bases between. The CDR3 has 15 amino acids. CDR3 sequence (DNA): TGTGCCAGCAGTTTCTCCGTGACCACTAAGGTCATTCAGTACTTC. It is translated as CASSFSVTTKVIQYF.

The chain combines TRBV10-2 with TRBJ2-5, with D possibly being TRBD1 or TRBD2 (5 bases each). The V end was cut by 6 bases, the J end by 2 bases, with 13 bases between. The germline gives CDR1 WSHSY, CDR2 SAAADI. This CDR3 has 14 amino acids. CDR3 region: CASSGTRGQETQYF. CDR3 nucleotides: TGCGCCAGCAGCGGAACTAGGGGACAAGAGACCCAGTACTTC.

This clonotype came up a few times. The chain employs TRBV5-5 and TRBJ2-5, with 12 bases identical to TRBD2. In germline, CDR1 is SGHKS, CDR2 YYEKEE (reference sequence). V was clipped by 4 bases and J by 1 base; unmatched bases: 8. The CDR3 contains 17 residues. CDR3 in DNA: TGTGCCAGCAGCCCCACTCTAGCGGGGGGGCCCCAAGAGACCCAGTACTTC. It translates to CASSPTLAGGPQETQYF. Full variable domain (outside the CDR3, taken from reference TRBV5-5 and TRBJ2-5): DAGVTQSPTHLIKTRGQQVTLRCSPISGHKSVSWYQQVLGQGPQFIFQYYEKEERGRGNFPDRFSARQFPNYSSELNVNALLLGDSALYLCASSPTLAGGPQETQYFGPGTRLLVL.

Only a few counts were recorded for this clonotype. The chain uses TRBV5-1 and TRBJ2-7, with 7 bases matching TRBD1. V dropped 0 bases and J dropped 5; count of bases not matched to a gene: 5. Germline CDR1 is SGHRS and CDR2 is YFSETQ. This CDR3 contains 14 residues. CDR3 DNA sequence: TGCGCCAGCAGCTTGGCATCAGGGACAGACGAGCAGTACTTC. Residues: CASSLASGTDEQYF. The variable domain in full, completed from reference TRBV5-1 and TRBJ2-7, reads KAGVTQTPRYLIKTRGQQVTLSCSPISGHRSVSWYQQTPGQGLQFLFEYFSETQRNKGNFPGRFSGRQFSNSRSEMNVSTLELGDSALYLCASSLASGTDEQYFGPGTRLTVT.

A few counts support this clonotype. V is TRBV7-9 and J is TRBJ1-1, with a weak D call TRBD1 (5 bases). This CDR3 spans 15 amino acids. Per germline, CDR1 SEHNR and CDR2 FQNEAQ (reference sequence). The V end lost 2 bases, the J end lost 5 bases, and 15 bases lay between the germline ends. The CDR3 here is CASSLPPGRTTEAFF. The CDR3 bases are TGTGCCAGCAGCTTACCTCCAGGGAGGACGACTGAAGCTTTCTTT.

V gene TRBV7-6 combines with J gene TRBJ1-5; the match to TRBD1 covers 8 bases. The trim removed 5 bases at V and 9 bases at J, leaving 9 bases unmatched. CDR1 is SGHVS and CDR2 is FNYEAQ in the germline V gene. The CDR3 runs 14 residues. The DNA for the CDR3 is TGTGCCAGCAGCACAGGGGGTGCCTTTTGGCCCCAGCATTTT. Protein: CASSTGGAFWPQHF.

This chain connects TRBV7-2 to TRBJ1-1, with TRBD1 matching 10 bases. The trim removed 2 bases at V and 4 bases at J, leaving 10 bases unmatched. This CDR3 comprises 17 residues. Germline CDR1 SGHTA, CDR2 FQGNSA. Here the CDR3 DNA reads TGTGCCAGCAGCTTAAGGGACAGGGGCCGCGGTGGCACTGAAGCTTTCTTT. Protein product: CASSLRDRGRGGTEAFF.

The DNA for the CDR3 is TGCGCCAGCAGCTCCCGGACCTTCTACGAGCAGTACTTC. Protein: CASSSRTFYEQYF. The chain has TRBV5-1 and TRBJ2-7; D is uncertain. The CDR3 covers 13 residues. With 3 bases removed from V and 3 bases from J, the gap between germline ends came to 10 bases. The germline V gene encodes CDR1 SGHRS and CDR2 YFSETQ.